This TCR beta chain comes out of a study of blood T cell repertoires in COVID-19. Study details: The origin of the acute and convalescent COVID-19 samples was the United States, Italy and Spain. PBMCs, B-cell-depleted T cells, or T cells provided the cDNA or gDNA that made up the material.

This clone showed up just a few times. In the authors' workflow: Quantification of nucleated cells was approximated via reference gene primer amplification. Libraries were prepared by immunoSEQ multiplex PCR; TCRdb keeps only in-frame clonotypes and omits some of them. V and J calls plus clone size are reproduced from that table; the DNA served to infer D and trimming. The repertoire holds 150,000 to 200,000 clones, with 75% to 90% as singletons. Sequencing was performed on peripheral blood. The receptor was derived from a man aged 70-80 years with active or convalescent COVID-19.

DNA of the CDR3: TGTGCCAGCAGTCCAACTTTCACTGAAGCTTTCTTT. It yields the protein CASSPTFTEAFF. The rearrangement links TRBV6-2 or TRBV6-3 to TRBJ1-1; D not resolved. The CDR3 is 12 amino acids. Trimming took 5 bases from V and 4 from J, leaving 8 bases between them. CDR1 is MNHEY, CDR2 SVGEGT, per germline.